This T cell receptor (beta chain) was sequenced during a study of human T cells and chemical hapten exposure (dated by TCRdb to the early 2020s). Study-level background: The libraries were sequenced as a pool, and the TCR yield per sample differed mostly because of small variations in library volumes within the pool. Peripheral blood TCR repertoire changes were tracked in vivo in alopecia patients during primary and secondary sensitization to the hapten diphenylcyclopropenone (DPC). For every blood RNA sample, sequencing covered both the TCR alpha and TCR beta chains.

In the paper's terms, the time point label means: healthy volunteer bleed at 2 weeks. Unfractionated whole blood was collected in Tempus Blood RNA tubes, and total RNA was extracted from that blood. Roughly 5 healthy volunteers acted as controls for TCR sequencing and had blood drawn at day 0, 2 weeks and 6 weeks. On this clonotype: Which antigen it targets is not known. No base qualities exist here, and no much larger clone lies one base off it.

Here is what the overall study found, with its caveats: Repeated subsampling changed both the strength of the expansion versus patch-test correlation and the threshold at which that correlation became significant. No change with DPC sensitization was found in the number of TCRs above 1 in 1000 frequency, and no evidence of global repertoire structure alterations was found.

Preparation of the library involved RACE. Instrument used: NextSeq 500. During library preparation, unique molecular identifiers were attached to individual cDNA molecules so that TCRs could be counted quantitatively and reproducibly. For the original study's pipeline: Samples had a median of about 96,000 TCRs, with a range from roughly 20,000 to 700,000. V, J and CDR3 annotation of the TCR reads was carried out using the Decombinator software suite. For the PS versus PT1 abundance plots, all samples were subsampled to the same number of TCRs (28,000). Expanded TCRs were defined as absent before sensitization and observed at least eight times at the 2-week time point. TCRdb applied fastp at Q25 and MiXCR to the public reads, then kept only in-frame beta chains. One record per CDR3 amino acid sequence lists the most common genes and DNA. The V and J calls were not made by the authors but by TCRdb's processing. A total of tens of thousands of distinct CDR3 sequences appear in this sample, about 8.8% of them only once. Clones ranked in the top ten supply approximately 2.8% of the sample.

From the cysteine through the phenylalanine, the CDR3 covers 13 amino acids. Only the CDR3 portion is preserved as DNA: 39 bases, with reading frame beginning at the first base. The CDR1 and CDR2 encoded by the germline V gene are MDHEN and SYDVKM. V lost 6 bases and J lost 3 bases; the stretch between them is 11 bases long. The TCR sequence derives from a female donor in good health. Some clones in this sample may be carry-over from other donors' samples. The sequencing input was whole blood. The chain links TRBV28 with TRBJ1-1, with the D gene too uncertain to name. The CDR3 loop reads CASRRGTHTEAFF. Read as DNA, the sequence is TGTGCCAGCAGAAGAGGTACGCACACTGAAGCTTTCTTT.